This T cell receptor (beta chain) was obtained from a study of blood T cell repertoires in COVID-19. Generated by immunoSEQ multiplex PCR, the TCRdb table keeps only in-frame clones and is missing some. The sample carries 90,000 or so clones, 90% recorded once. This clone was seen a single time. The sample taken for sequencing was peripheral blood. This clonotype was obtained from a young man with COVID-19, enrolled during active disease.

The CDR3 coding sequence is TGTGCCAGCAGTCCCTCCCGCTGGACTAGCGGCTTGGATACGCAGTATTTT. Translated: CASSPSRWTSGLDTQYF. The V call is TRBV27, the J call TRBJ2-3; 10 positions agree with TRBD2. CDR3 length: 17 residues. Germline-derived CDR1 and CDR2 are MNHEY and SMNVEV (reference sequence). Losses at the gene ends were 5 bases for V and 6 bases for J; bases not matched to a gene: 14.